This T cell receptor beta chain was found in a study of regulatory T cells in long-lasting Graves disease. The time point denotes: persistent/refractory GD, antithyroid drugs over 5 years with positive TRAb. Extracted PBMC RNA gave rise to the TCR library. This clonotype was seen ten or more times. The V and J ends lost 6 bases and 6 bases respectively, with 18 bases between them. This CDR3 spans 14 amino acids. The germline gives CDR1 SNHLY, CDR2 FYNNEI. Building of the TCR beta libraries involved iRepertoire HTBI primers and Arm-PCR of CDR3 regions. TCRdb called the multiplex PCR reads again in MiXCR, with one record for every CDR3 protein. The table shows approximately 400,000 distinct CDR3 sequences, with less than 30% occurring only once.

This chain joins TRBV2 and TRBJ2-7, with D maybe TRBD1 (6 bases). The sequenced sample was peripheral blood mononuclear cells (PBMCs), obtained when the disease was refractory, from a patient treated with antithyroid drugs. The clonotype originates from a woman in her thirties or forties with Graves disease. The DNA for the CDR3 is TGTGCCAGCAGGTCACAGGGCAGGGTTTCCGAGCAGTACTTC. It specifies CASRSQGRVSEQYF.